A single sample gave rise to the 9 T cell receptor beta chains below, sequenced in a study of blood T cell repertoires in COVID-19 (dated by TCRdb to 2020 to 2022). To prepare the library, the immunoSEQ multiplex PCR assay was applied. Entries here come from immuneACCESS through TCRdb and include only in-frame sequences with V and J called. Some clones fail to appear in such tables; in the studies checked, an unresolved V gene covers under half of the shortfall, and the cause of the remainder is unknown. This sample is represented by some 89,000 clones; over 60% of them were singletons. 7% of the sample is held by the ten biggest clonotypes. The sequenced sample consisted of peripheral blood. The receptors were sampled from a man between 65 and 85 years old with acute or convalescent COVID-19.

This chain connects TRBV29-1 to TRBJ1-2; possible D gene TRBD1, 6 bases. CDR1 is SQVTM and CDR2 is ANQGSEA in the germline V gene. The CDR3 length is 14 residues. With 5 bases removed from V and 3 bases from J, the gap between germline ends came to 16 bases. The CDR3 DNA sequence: TGCAGCGTTTTAGGGGACAATGGGGACTATGGCTACACCTTC. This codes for CSVLGDNGDYGYTF.

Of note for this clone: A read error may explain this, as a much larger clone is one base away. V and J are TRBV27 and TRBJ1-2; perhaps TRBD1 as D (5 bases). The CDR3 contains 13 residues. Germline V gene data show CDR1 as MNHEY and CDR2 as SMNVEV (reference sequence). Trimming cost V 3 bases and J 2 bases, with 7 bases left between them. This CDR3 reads CASSLGGNYGYTF. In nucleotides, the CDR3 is TGTGCCAGCAGTTTGGGGGGAAACTATGGCTACACCTTC.

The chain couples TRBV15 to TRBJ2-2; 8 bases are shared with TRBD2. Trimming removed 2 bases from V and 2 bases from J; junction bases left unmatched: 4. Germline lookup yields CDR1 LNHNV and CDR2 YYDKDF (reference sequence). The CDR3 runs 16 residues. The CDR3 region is CATSRTGTSNTGELFF. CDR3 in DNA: TGTGCCACCAGCAGAACCGGGACTAGTAACACCGGGGAGCTGTTTTTT. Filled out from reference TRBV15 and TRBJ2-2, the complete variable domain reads DAMVIQNPRYQVTQFGKPVTLSCSQTLNHNVMYWYQQKSSQAPKLLFHYYDKDFNNEADTPDNFQSRRPNTSFCFLDIRSPGLGDTAMYLCATSRTGTSNTGELFFGEGSRLTVL.

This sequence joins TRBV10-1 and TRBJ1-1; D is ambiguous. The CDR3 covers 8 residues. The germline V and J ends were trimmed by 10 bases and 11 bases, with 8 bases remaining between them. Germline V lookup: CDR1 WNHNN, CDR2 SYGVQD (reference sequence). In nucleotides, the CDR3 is TGCGCCACCCTCGAGGCTTTCTTT. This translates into CATLEAFF.

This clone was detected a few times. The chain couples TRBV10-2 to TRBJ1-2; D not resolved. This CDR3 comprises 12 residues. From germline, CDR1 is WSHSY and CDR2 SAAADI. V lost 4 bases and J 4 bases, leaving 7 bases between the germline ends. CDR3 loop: CASSAGFYGYTF. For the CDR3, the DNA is TGCGCCAGCAGTGCGGGATTCTATGGCTACACCTTC.

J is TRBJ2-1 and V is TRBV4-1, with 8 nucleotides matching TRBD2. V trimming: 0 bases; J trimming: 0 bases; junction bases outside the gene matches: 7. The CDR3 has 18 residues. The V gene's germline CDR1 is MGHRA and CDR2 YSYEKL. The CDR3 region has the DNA TGCGCCAGCAGCCAAGACGGGAGGGACGTGAGCTCCTACAATGAGCAGTTCTTC. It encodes CASSQDGRDVSSYNEQFF.

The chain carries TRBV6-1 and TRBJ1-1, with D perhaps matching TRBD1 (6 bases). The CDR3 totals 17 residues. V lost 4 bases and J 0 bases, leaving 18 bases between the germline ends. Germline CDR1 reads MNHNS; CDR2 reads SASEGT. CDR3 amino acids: CASSGMGTPNLNTEAFF. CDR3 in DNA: TGTGCCAGCAGTGGAATGGGGACACCAAATTTGAACACTGAAGCTTTCTTT.

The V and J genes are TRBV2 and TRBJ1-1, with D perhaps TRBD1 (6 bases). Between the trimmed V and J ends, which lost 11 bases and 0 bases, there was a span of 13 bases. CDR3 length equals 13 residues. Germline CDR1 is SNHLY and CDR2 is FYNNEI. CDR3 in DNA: TGTGCCGGGAAGGACAGCGTGAACACTGAAGCTTTCTTT. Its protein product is CAGKDSVNTEAFF.

The CDR3 sequence is CASRDRDTEAFF. Here the CDR3 DNA reads TGTGCCAGCAGGGACAGGGACACTGAAGCTTTCTTT. The genes are TRBV12-3 or TRBV12-4 and TRBJ1-1; the match to TRBD1 covers 8 bases. Germline trimming cut 6 bases from V and 3 bases from J; bases unmatched to any gene: 0. This CDR3 region has 12 residues.